Listed here are 3 T cell receptor beta chains from one sample, sequenced in a study of T cells after yellow fever vaccination. TCRdb used MiXCR to reprocess the 5' RACE reads, holding one entry per CDR3 protein. The data show some 220,000 distinct CDR3 sequences, about 3% seen once. Sample: CD4+ T cells sorted from PBMCs, taken 10 days after the yellow fever booster vaccination. The receptors shown here come from a man younger than 35 who received the YFV17D yellow fever vaccine.

The table lists this clonotype with many counts. V usage is TRBV5-1 and J usage is TRBJ1-2; a possible D gene is TRBD1 (6 bases). The V end lost 4 bases, the J end lost 4 bases, and 11 bases lay between the germline ends. The CDR3 contains 13 residues. Germline V gene sequence: CDR1 SGHRS, CDR2 YFSETQ. As DNA, the CDR3 is TGCGCCAGCAGCCCCGGACAGACCTATGGCTACACCTTC. Protein sequence: CASSPGQTYGYTF. The variable domain in full, completed from reference TRBV5-1 and TRBJ1-2, reads KAGVTQTPRYLIKTRGQQVTLSCSPISGHRSVSWYQQTPGQGLQFLFEYFSETQRNKGNFPGRFSGRQFSNSRSEMNVSTLELGDSALYLCASSPGQTYGYTFGSGTRLTVV.

The chain combines TRBV7-2 with TRBJ2-7; D possibly uses TRBD1 or TRBD2 (5 bases each). Per the germline V gene, CDR1 is SGHTA and CDR2 is FQGNSA. The CDR3 totals 15 residues. V was pared by 2 bases and J by 2 bases, with 13 bases between. The chain's CDR3 is CASSLSGTETYEQYF. CDR3 in DNA: TGTGCCAGCAGCTTAAGTGGGACGGAGACCTACGAGCAGTACTTC.

This clonotype was seen repeatedly, ten times or more. The chain employs TRBV4-2 and TRBJ2-7; 9 bases agree with TRBD2. The germline gives CDR1 LGHNA, CDR2 YNFKEQ. V dropped 1 base and J dropped 2; count of bases not matched to a gene: 3. CDR3 size: 15 residues. This CDR3 is CASSQVAGDPYEQYF. CDR3 nucleotide sequence: TGTGCCAGCAGCCAAGTAGCGGGGGACCCCTACGAGCAGTACTTC.